The 22 T cell receptor beta chains below all came from one sample that was sequenced in a study of T cell changes during pregnancy in multiple sclerosis. Sequencing was performed with immunoSEQ multiplex PCR; in TCRdb, only in-frame clones are kept and a portion is missing. The data hold about 59,000 clones, with 91% observed a single time. This sample comprised peripheral blood, obtained before pregnancy. These receptors were taken from a female donor with multiple sclerosis, enrolled in a pregnancy study.

Note on this clone: A junction end diverges from the germline sequence, so it may reflect a read error. The chain uses TRBV7-7 and TRBJ2-3, with D maybe TRBD1 (6 bases). The CDR3 length is 14 residues. Germline V lookup: CDR1 SSHAT, CDR2 FNYEAQ (reference sequence). CDR3 in DNA: TGTGCTAGCAGCGCGGACAGTCACACAGATACGCAGTATTTT. Translation gives CASSADSHTDTQYF.

The chain employs TRBV5-6 and TRBJ1-6, with 9 bases that match TRBD1. Germline V gene sequence: CDR1 SGHDT, CDR2 YYEEEE. This CDR3 is built from 12 residues. The V and J ends lost 7 bases and 9 bases, in that order; junction bases with no gene match: 2. The CDR3 bases are TGTGCCAGCGGGGACAGGGTTTCACCCCTCCACTTT. This codes for CASGDRVSPLHF. The entire variable domain, with the rest obtained from reference TRBV5-6 and TRBJ1-6, is as follows: DAGVTQSPTHLIKTRGQQVTLRCSPKSGHDTVSWYQQALGQGPQFIFQYYEEEERQRGNFPDRFSGHQFPNYSSELNVNALLLGDSALYLCASGDRVSPLHFGNGTRLTVT.

The genes are TRBV29-1 and TRBJ2-7, with 8 nucleotides matching TRBD1. This CDR3 is 13 amino acids long. J lost 2 bases, V lost 4 bases, and 4 bases had no gene match. Germline loops: CDR1 SQVTM, CDR2 ANQGSEA. The CDR3 spells CSVVGTGPYEQYF. The CDR3 DNA reads TGCAGCGTTGTCGGGACAGGACCCTACGAGCAGTACTTC.

CDR3 in DNA: TGTGCCAGCAGCGAAGGACAGGTGAATTTCTATGGCTACACCTTC. Amino acid sequence: CASSEGQVNFYGYTF. This chain links TRBV5-6 with TRBJ1-2, with 7 nucleotides matching TRBD1. The germline V gene has CDR1 SGHDT and CDR2 YYEEEE. V lost 4 bases and J lost 4; bases outside the gene matches: 10. The CDR3 sequence is 15 residues long.

The chain is built from TRBV29-1 and TRBJ1-4; D gene ambiguous. Between the trimmed V and J ends, which lost 5 bases and 8 bases, there was a span of 12 bases. The CDR3 has 12 amino acids. CDR1 and CDR2 from the germline V gene are SQVTM and ANQGSEA. CDR3 residues: CSVLVGGEKLFF. The CDR3, as DNA: TGCAGCGTTTTGGTCGGAGGGGAAAAACTGTTTTTT.

This chain connects TRBV7-2 to TRBJ1-3; 10 bases agree with TRBD1. Germline assignment: CDR1 SGHTA and CDR2 FQGNSA. CDR3 length: 15 residues. J gave up 2 bases and V 3 bases, and 1 base lay outside the gene matches. The CDR3 loop is CASSLGQGTGNTIYF. In nucleotides, the CDR3 is TGTGCCAGCAGCTTGGGACAGGGGACTGGAAACACCATATATTTT.

The CDR3 DNA reads as TGTGCCAGCAGCCAAGGGCTTCGGGACACCGGGGAGCTGTTTTTT. The encoded protein is CASSQGLRDTGELFF. The rearrangement links TRBV14 to TRBJ2-2; D is unresolved. Germline CDR1 and CDR2: SGHDN and FVKESK. The germline V and J ends were trimmed by 1 base and 3 bases, with 9 bases remaining between them. The CDR3 contains 15 residues.

CDR3 in amino acids: CASSSVYHYGYTF. The CDR3 DNA reads as TGTGCCAGCAGTTCGGTTTATCACTATGGCTACACCTTC. This chain joins TRBV27 and TRBJ1-2; D gene ambiguous. Per germline, CDR1 MNHEY and CDR2 SMNVEV (reference sequence). The CDR3 consists of 13 residues. The V and J ends lost 4 bases and 3 bases respectively, with 9 bases between them.

The rearrangement joins TRBV6-5 to TRBJ2-5; D unclear. CDR1 is MNHEY and CDR2 is SVGAGI in the germline V gene. The CDR3 runs 12 residues. Trimming shortened V by 5 bases and J by 11 bases, and 15 bases separated the two germline ends. CDR3: CASSPNSVEQYF. For the CDR3, the DNA is TGTGCCAGCAGTCCAAACTCGGTGGAGCAGTACTTC.

A note on this clone: This sample includes further DNA sequences coding for the same CDR3. The chain uses TRBV29-1 and TRBJ1-5; D is perhaps TRBD1 (5 bases). Trimming cost V 4 bases and J 4 bases, with 8 bases left between them. This CDR3 is built from 12 residues. CDR1 and CDR2 from the germline V gene are SQVTM and ANQGSEA. The CDR3 sequence: CSVGGVNQPQHF. The CDR3 bases are TGCAGCGTTGGGGGCGTAAATCAGCCCCAGCATTTT.

This rearrangement joins TRBV4-2 to TRBJ1-1, with 11 bases matching TRBD1. The trim removed 0 bases at V and 8 bases at J, leaving 8 bases unmatched. Per the germline V gene, CDR1 is LGHNA and CDR2 is YNFKEQ. The CDR3 consists of 16 residues. Here the CDR3 DNA reads TGTGCCAGCAGCCAAGATATCGGGACAGGGGGATCGGAAGCTTTCTTT. It encodes CASSQDIGTGGSEAFF.

This chain links TRBV5-1 with TRBJ2-6; D uncertain. V lost 0 bases and J lost 4, with 14 bases in between. The CDR3 runs to 17 residues. Germline lookup yields CDR1 SGHRS and CDR2 YFSETQ. CDR3 DNA sequence: TGCGCCAGCAGCTTGGCGGTTACCGCTCCGGGGGCCAACGTCCTGACTTTC. The encoded protein is CASSLAVTAPGANVLTF.

As DNA, the CDR3 is TGTGCCAGCAGCCCCGGACAGGGGGCTCTTGGTAATGAAAAACTGTTTTTT. This sequence encodes CASSPGQGALGNEKLFF. The chain employs TRBV5-6 and TRBJ1-4; TRBD1 matches at 11 bases. From germline, CDR1 is SGHDT and CDR2 YYEEEE. V lost 4 bases and J lost 4; bases outside the gene matches: 9. The CDR3 extends over 17 amino acids.

V is TRBV5-6 and J is TRBJ1-5; 8 nucleotides match TRBD1. The length of the CDR3 is 16 residues. In germline, CDR1 is SGHDT, CDR2 YYEEEE. The J segment lost 6 bases and the V segment lost 3 bases, leaving 11 bases of the junction unmatched. This chain's CDR3 is CASSSIRQGQGQPQHF. The CDR3 nucleotides read TGTGCCAGCAGCTCCATTCGACAGGGGCAGGGTCAGCCCCAGCATTTT.

This clone was observed a single time. The gene calls are TRBV9 and TRBJ2-2, with D unclear. This CDR3 spans 17 amino acids. CDR1 and CDR2 (germline): SGDLS, YYNGEE. The V end was cut by 0 bases, the J end by 3 bases, with 15 bases between. The CDR3 is CASSVGSSKLYTGELFF. The CDR3 DNA reads as TGTGCCAGCAGCGTAGGTAGCAGTAAACTCTACACCGGGGAGCTGTTTTTT.

This chain connects TRBV4-3 to TRBJ2-7; a possible D gene is TRBD1 (5 bases). Trimming took off 4 bases at V and 3 bases at J, with 16 bases between the two ends. The CDR3 extends over 15 amino acids. The germline V gene has CDR1 LGHNA and CDR2 YSLEER. CDR3 nucleotides: TGCGCCAGCAGCCCTTCGGACATCGATAACTACGAGCAGTACTTC. This sequence encodes CASSPSDIDNYEQYF.

The chain is built from TRBV7-9 and TRBJ2-5, with 8 bases matching TRBD2. Trimming cost V 5 bases and J 5 bases; bases outside gene matches: 13. CDR3 length equals 16 residues. CDR1 and CDR2 from the germline V gene are SEHNR and FQNEAQ (reference sequence). DNA of the CDR3: TGTGCCAGCAGCGCGTCGGGGGGGACGGCGGGGGAGACCCAGTACTTC. The encoded protein is CASSASGGTAGETQYF.

The chain combines TRBV6-1 with TRBJ2-2; TRBD1 agrees at 7 bases. Trimming cost V 6 bases and J 2 bases; bases outside gene matches: 6. This CDR3 has 15 amino acids. Per germline, CDR1 MNHNS and CDR2 SASEGT. The CDR3 DNA reads as TGTGCCAGCAGCCCGGGGACAGTCAACACCGGGGAGCTGTTTTTT. Its translation: CASSPGTVNTGELFF.

The chain joins TRBV5-1 to TRBJ2-7, with 11 bases lining up with TRBD1. Per the germline V gene, CDR1 is SGHRS and CDR2 is YFSETQ. The CDR3 extends over 17 amino acids. V trimming: 0 bases; J trimming: 9 bases; junction bases outside the gene matches: 14. The CDR3 is CASSLGSLRDRGIMQYF. The CDR3, as DNA: TGCGCCAGCAGCTTGGGGAGTCTCCGGGACAGGGGGATAATGCAGTACTTC.

J is TRBJ1-1 and V is TRBV30; D remains ambiguous. The CDR3 is 16 amino acids. The V and J ends lost 3 bases and 0 bases respectively, with 17 bases between them. From germline, CDR1 is GTSNPN and CDR2 SVGIG (reference sequence). The DNA for the CDR3 is TGTGCCTGGAGGGGAGGGATCGTCGTGATGAACACTGAAGCTTTCTTT. Translation: CAWRGGIVVMNTEAFF.

The CDR3 here is CASSPQYQETQYF. CDR3 DNA: TGTGCCAGCAGCCCCCAGTACCAAGAGACCCAGTACTTC. The rearrangement links TRBV7-3 to TRBJ2-5; D call uncertain. Germline V gene lookup returns CDR1 SGHTA and CDR2 FQGTGA. CDR3 length: 13 residues. The V and J ends lost 5 bases and 0 bases respectively, with 7 bases between them.

This clone has only a few counts. This chain connects TRBV20-1 to TRBJ2-2; no clear D gene. Germline V lookup: CDR1 DFQATT, CDR2 SNEGSKA (reference sequence). This CDR3 is 11 amino acids long. V gave up 3 bases and J gave up 4 bases, with 3 bases separating them. CDR3 in DNA: TGCAGTGCTAGCCGCACCGGGGAGCTGTTTTTT. Translating it yields CSASRTGELFF.